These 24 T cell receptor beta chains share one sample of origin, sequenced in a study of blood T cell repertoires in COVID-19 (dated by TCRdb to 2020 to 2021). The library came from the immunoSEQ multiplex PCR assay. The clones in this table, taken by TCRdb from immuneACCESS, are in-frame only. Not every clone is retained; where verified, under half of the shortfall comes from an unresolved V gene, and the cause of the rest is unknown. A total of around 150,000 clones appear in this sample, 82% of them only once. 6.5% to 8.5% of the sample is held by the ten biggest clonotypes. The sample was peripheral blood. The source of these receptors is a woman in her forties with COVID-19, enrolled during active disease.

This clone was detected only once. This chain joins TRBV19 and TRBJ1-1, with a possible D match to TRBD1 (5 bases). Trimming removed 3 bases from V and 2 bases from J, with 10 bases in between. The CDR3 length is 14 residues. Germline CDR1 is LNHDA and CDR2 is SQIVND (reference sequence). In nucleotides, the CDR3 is TGTGCCAGTAGTATGAGGGGAGGAAACACTGAAGCTTTCTTT. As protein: CASSMRGGNTEAFF.

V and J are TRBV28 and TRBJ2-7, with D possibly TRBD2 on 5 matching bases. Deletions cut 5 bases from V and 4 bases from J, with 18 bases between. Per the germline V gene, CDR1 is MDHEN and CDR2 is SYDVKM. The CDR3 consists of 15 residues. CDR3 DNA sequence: TGTGCCAGCAGTCTCCTCCCGGGATGGTCGTACGAGCAGTACTTC. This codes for CASSLLPGWSYEQYF.

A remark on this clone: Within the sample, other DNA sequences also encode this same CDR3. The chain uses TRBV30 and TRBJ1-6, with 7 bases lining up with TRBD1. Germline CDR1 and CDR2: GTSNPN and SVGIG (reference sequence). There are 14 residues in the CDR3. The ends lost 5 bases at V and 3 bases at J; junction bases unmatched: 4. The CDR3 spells CAWGRQGYNSPLHF. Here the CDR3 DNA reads TGTGCCTGGGGACGACAGGGCTATAATTCACCCCTCCACTTT.

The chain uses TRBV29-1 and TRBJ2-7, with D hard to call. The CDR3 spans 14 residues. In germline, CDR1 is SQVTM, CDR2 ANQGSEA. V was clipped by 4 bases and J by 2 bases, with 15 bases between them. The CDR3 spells CSVAKRSQAYEQYF. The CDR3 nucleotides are TGCAGCGTTGCCAAACGGTCCCAGGCCTACGAGCAGTACTTC.

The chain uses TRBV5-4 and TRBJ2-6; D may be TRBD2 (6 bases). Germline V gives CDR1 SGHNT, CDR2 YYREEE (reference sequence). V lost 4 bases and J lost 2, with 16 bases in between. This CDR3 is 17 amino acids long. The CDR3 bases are TGTGCCAGCAGCCTTTCGGATAGCGGAGCTGGGGCCAACGTCCTGACTTTC. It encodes CASSLSDSGAGANVLTF.

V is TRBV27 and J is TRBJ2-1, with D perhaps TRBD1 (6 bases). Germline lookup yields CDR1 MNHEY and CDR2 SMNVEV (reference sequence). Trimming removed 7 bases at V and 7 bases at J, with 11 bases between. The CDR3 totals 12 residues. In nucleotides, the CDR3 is TGTGCCAGCACGGCAGGGGTTAATGAGCAGTTCTTC. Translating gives CASTAGVNEQFF.

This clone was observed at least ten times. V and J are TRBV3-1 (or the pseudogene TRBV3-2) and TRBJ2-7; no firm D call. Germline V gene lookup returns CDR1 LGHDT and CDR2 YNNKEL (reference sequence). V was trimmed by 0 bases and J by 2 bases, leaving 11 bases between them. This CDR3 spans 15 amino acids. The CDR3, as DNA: TGTGCCAGCAGCCAAGAGCCGGGTGGAACCTACGAGCAGTACGTC. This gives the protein CASSQEPGGTYEQYV.

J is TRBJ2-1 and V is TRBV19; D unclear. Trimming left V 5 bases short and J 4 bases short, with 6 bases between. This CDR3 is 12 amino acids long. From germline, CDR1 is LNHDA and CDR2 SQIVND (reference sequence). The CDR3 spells CASSAGYNEQFF. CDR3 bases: TGTGCCAGTAGTGCCGGGTACAATGAGCAGTTCTTC. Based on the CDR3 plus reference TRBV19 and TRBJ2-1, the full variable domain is DGGITQSPKYLFRKEGQNVTLSCEQNLNHDAMYWYRQDPGQGLRLIYYSQIVNDFQKGDIAEGYSVSREKKESFPLTVTSAQKNPTAFYLCASSAGYNEQFFGPGTRLTVL.

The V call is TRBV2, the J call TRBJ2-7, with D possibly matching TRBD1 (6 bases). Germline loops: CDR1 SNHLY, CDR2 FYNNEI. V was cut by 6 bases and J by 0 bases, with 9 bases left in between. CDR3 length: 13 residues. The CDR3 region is CASRDSYSYEQYV. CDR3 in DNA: TGTGCCAGCAGGGACAGTTACTCCTACGAGCAGTACGTC.

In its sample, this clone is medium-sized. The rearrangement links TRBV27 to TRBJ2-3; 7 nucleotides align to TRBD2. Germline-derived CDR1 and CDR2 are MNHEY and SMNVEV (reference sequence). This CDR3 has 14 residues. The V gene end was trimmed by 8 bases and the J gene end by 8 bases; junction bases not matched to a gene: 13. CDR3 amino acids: CASPLAEPPPTQYF. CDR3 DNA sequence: TGTGCCAGCCCTCTAGCGGAACCACCACCTACGCAGTATTTT.

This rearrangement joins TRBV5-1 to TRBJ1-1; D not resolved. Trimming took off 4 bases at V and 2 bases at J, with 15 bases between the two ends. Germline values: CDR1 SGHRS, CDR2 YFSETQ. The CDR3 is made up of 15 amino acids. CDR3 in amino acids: CASSPSAERNTEAFF. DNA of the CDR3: TGCGCCAGCAGCCCATCCGCGGAGCGCAACACTGAAGCTTTCTTT.

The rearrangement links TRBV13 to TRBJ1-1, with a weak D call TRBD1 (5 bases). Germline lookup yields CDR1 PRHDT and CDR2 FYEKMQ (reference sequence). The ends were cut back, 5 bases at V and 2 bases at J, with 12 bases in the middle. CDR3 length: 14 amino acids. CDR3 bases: TGTGCCAGCAGCGGGGGACTAGGTAACACTGAAGCTTTCTTT. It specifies CASSGGLGNTEAFF.

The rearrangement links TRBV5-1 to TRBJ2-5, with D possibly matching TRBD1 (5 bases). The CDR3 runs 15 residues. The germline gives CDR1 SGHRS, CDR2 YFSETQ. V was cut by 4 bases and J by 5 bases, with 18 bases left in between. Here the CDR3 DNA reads TGCGCCAGCAGCCTCAGGGTAGGGCCAAGGGAGACCCAGTACTTC. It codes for CASSLRVGPRETQYF. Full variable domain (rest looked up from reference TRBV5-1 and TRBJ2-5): KAGVTQTPRYLIKTRGQQVTLSCSPISGHRSVSWYQQTPGQGLQFLFEYFSETQRNKGNFPGRFSGRQFSNSRSEMNVSTLELGDSALYLCASSLRVGPRETQYFGPGTRLLVL.

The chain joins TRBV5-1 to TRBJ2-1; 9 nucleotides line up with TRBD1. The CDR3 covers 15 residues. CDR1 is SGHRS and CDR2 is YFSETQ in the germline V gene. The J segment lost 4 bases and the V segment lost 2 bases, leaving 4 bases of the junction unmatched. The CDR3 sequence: CASSFGQGLYNEQFF. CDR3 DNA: TGCGCCAGCAGCTTCGGACAGGGGTTGTACAATGAGCAGTTCTTC.

The CDR3 nucleotides read TGTGCCAGTAGTAATCCGGGACTAGCGGGAGGAAGTGATACGCAGTATTTT. This translates into CASSNPGLAGGSDTQYF. This chain connects TRBV19 to TRBJ2-3, with 15 bases identical to TRBD2. This CDR3 has 17 amino acids. With 4 bases clipped from V and 6 bases from J, the junction kept 8 bases outside the gene matches. Germline V gene sequence: CDR1 LNHDA, CDR2 SQIVND (reference sequence).

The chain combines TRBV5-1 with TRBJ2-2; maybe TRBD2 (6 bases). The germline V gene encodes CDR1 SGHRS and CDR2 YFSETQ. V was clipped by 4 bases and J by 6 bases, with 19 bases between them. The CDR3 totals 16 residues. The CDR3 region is CASSTQEGELPGELFF. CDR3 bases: TGCGCCAGCAGCACCCAGGAGGGAGAGTTACCCGGGGAGCTGTTTTTT.

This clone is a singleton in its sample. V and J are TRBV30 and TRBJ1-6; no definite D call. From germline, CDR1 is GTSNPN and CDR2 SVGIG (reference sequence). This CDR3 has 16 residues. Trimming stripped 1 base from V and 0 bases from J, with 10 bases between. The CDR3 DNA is TGTGCCTGGAGTGAAAAGTCTAGCTCCTATAATTCACCCCTCCACTTT. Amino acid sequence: CAWSEKSSSYNSPLHF.

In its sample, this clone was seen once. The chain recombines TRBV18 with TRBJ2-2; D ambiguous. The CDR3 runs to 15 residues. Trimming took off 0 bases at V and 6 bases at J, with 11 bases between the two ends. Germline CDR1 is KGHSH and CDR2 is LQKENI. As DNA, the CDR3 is TGTGCCAGCTCACCACCTCGAGGCGGTTCCGGGGAGCTGTTTTTT. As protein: CASSPPRGGSGELFF.

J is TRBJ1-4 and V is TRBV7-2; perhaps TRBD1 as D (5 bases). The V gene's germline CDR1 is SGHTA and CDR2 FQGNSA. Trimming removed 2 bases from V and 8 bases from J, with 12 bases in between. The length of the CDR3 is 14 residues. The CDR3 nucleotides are TGTGCCAGCAGCTTAAGGGGCCGCCCCGAAAAACTGTTTTTT. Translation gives CASSLRGRPEKLFF.

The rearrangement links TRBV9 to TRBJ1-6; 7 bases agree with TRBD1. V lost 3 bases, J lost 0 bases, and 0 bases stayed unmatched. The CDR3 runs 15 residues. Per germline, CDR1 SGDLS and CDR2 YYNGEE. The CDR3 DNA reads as TGTGCCAGCAGCGCAGGGGGCTCCTATAATTCACCCCTCCACTTT. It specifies CASSAGGSYNSPLHF.

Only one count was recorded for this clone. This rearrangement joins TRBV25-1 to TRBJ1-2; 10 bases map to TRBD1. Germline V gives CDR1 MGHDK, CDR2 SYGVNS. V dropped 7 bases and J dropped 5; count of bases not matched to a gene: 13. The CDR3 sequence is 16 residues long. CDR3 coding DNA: TGTGCCAGCAAATCGACAGGGGGCCCTCCGGGGTATGGCTACACCTTC. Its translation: CASKSTGGPPGYGYTF.

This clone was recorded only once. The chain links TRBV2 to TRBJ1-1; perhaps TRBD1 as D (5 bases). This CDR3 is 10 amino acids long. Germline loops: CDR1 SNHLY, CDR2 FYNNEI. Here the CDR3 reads CVLRDSEAFF. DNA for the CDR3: TGTGTCCTTCGGGACTCCGAAGCTTTCTTT. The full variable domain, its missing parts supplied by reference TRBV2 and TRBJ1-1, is EPEVTQTPSHQVTQMGQEVILRCVPISNHLYFYWYRQILGQKVEFLVSFYNNEISEKSEIFDDQFSVERPDGSNFTLKIRSTKLEDSAMYFCVLRDSEAFFGQGTRLTVV.

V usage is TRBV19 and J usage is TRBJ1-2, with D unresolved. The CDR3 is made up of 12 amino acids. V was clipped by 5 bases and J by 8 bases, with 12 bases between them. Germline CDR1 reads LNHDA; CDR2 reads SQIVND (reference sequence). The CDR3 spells CASSPLNSGYTF. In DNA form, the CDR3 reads TGTGCCAGTAGTCCCTTAAATTCGGGCTACACCTTC.

CDR3 region: CSVSGANTGELFF. The DNA of the CDR3 is TGCAGCGTTAGCGGCGCGAACACCGGGGAGCTGTTTTTT. The chain has TRBV29-1 and TRBJ2-2; D perhaps matches TRBD2 (5 bases). The germline V gene encodes CDR1 SQVTM and CDR2 ANQGSEA. V lost 5 bases and J 0 bases, leaving 7 bases between the germline ends. This CDR3 is built from 13 residues.